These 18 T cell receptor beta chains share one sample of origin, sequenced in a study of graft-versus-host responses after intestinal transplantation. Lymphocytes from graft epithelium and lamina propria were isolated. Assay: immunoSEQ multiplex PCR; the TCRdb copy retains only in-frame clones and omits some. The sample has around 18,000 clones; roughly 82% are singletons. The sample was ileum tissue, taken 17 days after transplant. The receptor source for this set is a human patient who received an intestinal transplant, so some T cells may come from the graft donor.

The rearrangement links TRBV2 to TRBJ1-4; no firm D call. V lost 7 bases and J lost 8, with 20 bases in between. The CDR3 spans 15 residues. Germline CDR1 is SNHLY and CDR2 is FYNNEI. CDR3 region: CASMTRIMVGEKLFF. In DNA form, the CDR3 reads TGTGCCAGCATGACGAGGATAATGGTGGGAGAAAAACTGTTTTTT.

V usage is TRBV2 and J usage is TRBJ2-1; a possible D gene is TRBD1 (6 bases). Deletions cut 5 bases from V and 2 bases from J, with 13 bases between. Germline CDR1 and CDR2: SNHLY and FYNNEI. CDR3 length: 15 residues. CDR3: CASSLQGFTYNEQFF. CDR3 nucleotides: TGTGCCAGCAGTCTACAGGGTTTTACCTACAATGAGCAGTTCTTC.

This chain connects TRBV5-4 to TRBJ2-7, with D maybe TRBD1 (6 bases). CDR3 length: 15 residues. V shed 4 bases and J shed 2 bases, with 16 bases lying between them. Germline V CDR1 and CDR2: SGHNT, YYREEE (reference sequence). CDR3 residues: CASSQPLDSPYEQYF. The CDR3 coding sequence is TGTGCCAGCAGCCAACCCTTGGACAGTCCCTACGAGCAGTACTTC.

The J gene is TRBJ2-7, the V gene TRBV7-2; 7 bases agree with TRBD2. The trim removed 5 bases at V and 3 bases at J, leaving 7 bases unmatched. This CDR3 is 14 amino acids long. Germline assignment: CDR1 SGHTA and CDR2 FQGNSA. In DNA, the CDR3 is TGTGCCAGCAGCCACTCTGGCGGGAGCTACGAGCAGTACTTC. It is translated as CASSHSGGSYEQYF. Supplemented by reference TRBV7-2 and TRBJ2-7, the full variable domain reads GAGVSQSPSNKVTEKGKDVELRCDPISGHTALYWYRQSLGQGLEFLIYFQGNSAPDKSGLPSDRFSAERTGGSVSTLTIQRTQQEDSAVYLCASSHSGGSYEQYFGPGTRLTVT.

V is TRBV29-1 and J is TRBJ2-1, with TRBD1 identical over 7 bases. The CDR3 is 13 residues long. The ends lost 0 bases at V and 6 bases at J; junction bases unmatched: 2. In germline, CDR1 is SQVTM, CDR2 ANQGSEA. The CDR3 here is CSVEDWDSNEQFF. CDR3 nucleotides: TGCAGCGTTGAAGATTGGGACAGCAATGAGCAGTTCTTC.

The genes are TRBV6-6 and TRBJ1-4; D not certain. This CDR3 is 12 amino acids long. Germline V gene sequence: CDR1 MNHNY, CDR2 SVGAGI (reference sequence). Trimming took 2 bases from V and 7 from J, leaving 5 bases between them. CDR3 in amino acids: CASSYGSEKLFF. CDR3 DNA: TGTGCCAGCAGTTACGGGTCTGAAAAACTGTTTTTT.

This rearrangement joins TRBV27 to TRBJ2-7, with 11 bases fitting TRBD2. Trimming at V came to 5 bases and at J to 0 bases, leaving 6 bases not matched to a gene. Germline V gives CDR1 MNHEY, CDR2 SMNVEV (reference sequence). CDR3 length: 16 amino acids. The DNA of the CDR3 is TGTGCCAGCAGTCCCGGACTAGCGGGTCCCTCCTACGAGCAGTACTTC. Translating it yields CASSPGLAGPSYEQYF.

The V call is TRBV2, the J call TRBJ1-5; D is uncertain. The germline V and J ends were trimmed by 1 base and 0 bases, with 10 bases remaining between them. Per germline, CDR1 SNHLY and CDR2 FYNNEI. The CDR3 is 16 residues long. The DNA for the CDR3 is TGTGCCAGCAGTGAAGGTACAGTTTATAGCAATCAGCCCCAGCATTTT. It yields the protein CASSEGTVYSNQPQHF.

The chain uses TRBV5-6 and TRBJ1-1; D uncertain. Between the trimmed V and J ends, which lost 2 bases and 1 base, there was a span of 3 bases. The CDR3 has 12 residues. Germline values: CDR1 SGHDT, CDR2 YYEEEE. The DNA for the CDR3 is TGTGCCAGCAGCTTACAGAACACTGAAGCTTTCTTT. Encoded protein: CASSLQNTEAFF.

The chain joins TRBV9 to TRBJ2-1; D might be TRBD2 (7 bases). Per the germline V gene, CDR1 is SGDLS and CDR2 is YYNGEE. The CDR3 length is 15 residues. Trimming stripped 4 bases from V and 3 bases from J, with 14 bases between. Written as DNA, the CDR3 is TGTGCCAGCAGCCCAGAGGGGGGGGTCTACAATGAGCAGTTCTTC. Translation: CASSPEGGVYNEQFF.

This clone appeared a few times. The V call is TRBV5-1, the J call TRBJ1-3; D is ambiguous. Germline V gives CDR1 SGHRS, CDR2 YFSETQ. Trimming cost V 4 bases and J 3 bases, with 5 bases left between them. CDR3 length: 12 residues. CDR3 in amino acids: CASSVDGNTIYF. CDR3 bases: TGCGCCAGCAGCGTCGATGGAAACACCATATATTTT. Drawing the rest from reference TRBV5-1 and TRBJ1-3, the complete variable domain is KAGVTQTPRYLIKTRGQQVTLSCSPISGHRSVSWYQQTPGQGLQFLFEYFSETQRNKGNFPGRFSGRQFSNSRSEMNVSTLELGDSALYLCASSVDGNTIYFGEGSWLTVV.

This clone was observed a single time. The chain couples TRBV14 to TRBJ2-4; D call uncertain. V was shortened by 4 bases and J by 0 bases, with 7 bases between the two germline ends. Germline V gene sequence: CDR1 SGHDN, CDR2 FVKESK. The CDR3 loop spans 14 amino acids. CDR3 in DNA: TGTGCCAGCAGCCGCGTGATAGCCAAAAACATTCAGTACTTC. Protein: CASSRVIAKNIQYF. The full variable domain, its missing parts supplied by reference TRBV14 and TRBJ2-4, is EAGVTQFPSHSVIEKGQTVTLRCDPISGHDNLYWYRRVMGKEIKFLLHFVKESKQDESGMPNNRFLAERTGGTYSTLKVQPAELEDSGVYFCASSRVIAKNIQYFGAGTRLSVL.

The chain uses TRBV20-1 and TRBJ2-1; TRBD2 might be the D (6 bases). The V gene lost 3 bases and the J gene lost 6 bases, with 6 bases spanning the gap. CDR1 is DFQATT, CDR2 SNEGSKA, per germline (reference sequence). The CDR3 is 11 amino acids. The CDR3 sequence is CSARGGNEQFF. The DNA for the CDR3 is TGCAGTGCTAGGGGAGGCAATGAGCAGTTCTTC.

The DNA for the CDR3 is TGTGCCACCGGGGGTGGGGACCATTCCCGGCGGGCATCATACGAGCAGTACTTC. Translation: CATGGGDHSRRASYEQYF. The chain is built from TRBV30 and TRBJ2-7, with D possibly being TRBD2 (6 bases). Germline values: CDR1 GTSNPN, CDR2 SVGIG (reference sequence). This CDR3 region has 18 residues. V was shortened by 8 bases and J by 4 bases, with 33 bases between the two germline ends.

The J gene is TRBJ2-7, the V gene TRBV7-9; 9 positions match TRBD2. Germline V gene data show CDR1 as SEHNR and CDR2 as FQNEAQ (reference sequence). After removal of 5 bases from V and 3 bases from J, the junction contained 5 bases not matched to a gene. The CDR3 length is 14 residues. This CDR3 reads CASSPGTSIYEQYF. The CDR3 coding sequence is TGTGCCAGCAGCCCTGGGACTAGCATCTACGAGCAGTACTTC.

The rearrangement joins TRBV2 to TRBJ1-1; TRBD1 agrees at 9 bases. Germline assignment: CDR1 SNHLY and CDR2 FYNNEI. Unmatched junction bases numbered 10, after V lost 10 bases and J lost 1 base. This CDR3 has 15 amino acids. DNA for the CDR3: TGTGCCAACACCGGGACAGGGCCTTCGAACACTGAAGCTTTCTTT. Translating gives CANTGTGPSNTEAFF.

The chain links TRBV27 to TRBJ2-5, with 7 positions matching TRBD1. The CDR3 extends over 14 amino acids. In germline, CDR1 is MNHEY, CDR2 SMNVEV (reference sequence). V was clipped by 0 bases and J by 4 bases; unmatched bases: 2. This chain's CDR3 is CASSLSHRGETQYF. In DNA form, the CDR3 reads TGTGCCAGCAGTTTATCCCACAGGGGAGAGACCCAGTACTTC.

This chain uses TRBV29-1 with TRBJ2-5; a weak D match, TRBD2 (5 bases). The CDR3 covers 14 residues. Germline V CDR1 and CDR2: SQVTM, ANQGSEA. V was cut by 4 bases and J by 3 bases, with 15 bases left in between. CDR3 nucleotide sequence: TGCAGCGTTGTCGAGGACTGGATAAAAGAGACCCAGTACTTC. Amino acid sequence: CSVVEDWIKETQYF.